The clone carrying this TCR beta chain appeared a few times. Antigen unknown. Clones were read by immunoSEQ multiplex PCR, and TCRdb kept only the in-frame ones, dropping some. The sample has approximately 6,200 clones; approximately 83% are singletons. Graft samples were processed, releasing intraepithelial and lamina propria lymphocytes. The entry originates in a study of graft-versus-host responses after intestinal transplantation. Study-wide background: Induction using anti-thymocyte globulin, followed by tacrolimus and steroids for roughly 3 years, was given to all recipients.

Study-wide results and limits: Early post-transplant HvG declines showed an association with peak circulating GvH clone levels.

The CDR3 length is 13 residues. Sequencing used ileum tissue, obtained roughly 300 days after intestinal transplant. This TCR was recovered from a human patient who received an intestinal transplant, so some T cells may come from the graft donor. The gene calls are TRBV21-1 and TRBJ2-7; whether TRBD1, the table's D call, matches the DNA was not checked. TRBV21-1 has pseudogene status. The CDR3 loop reads CARGDSGSYEQYF. Here the CDR3 DNA reads TGTGCCAGAGGGGACAGTGGCTCCTACGAGCAGTACTTC.